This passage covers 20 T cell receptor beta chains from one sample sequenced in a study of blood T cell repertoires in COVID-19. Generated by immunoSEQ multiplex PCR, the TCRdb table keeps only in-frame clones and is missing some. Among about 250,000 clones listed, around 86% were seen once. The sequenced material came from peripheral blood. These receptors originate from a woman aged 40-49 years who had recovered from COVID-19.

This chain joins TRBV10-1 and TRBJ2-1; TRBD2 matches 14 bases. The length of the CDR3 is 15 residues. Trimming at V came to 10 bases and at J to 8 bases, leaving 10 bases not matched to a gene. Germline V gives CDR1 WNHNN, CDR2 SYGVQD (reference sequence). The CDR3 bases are TGCGCCACAACGGGACTAGCGGGAGCGGGCGATGAGCAGTTCTTC. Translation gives CATTGLAGAGDEQFF.

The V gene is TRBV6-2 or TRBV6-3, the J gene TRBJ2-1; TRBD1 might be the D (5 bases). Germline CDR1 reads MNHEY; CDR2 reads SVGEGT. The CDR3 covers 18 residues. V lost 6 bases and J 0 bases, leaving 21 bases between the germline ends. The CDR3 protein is CASSPLVGAASSYNEQFF. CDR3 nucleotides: TGTGCCAGCAGCCCCCTCGTAGGGGCGGCAAGCTCCTACAATGAGCAGTTCTTC.

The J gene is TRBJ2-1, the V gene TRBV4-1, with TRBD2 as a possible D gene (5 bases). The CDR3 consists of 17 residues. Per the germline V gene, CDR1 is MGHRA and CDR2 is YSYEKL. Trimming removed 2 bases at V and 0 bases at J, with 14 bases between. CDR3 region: CASSQYSAGLSYNEQFF. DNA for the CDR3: TGCGCCAGCAGCCAATATTCGGCGGGCCTCTCCTACAATGAGCAGTTCTTC.

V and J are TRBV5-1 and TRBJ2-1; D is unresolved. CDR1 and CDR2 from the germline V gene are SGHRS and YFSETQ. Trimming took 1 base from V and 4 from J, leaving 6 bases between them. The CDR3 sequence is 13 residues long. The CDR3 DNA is TGCGCCAGCAGCTTGAACTTATACAATGAGCAGTTCTTC. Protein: CASSLNLYNEQFF.

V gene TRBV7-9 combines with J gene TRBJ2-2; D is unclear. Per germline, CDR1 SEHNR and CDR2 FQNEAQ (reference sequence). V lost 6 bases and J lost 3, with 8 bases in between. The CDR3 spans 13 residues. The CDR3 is CASSIADTGELFF. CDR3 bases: TGTGCCAGCAGTATAGCAGACACCGGGGAGCTGTTTTTT.

CDR3: CASSGPGTGGLGYTF. The CDR3 region has the DNA TGTGCCAGCAGCGGTCCCGGGACAGGGGGCTTAGGCTACACCTTC. The chain links TRBV9 to TRBJ1-2; TRBD1 matches at 12 bases. After removal of 3 bases from V and 8 bases from J, the junction contained 8 bases not matched to a gene. The CDR3 sequence is 15 residues long. Germline values: CDR1 SGDLS, CDR2 YYNGEE.

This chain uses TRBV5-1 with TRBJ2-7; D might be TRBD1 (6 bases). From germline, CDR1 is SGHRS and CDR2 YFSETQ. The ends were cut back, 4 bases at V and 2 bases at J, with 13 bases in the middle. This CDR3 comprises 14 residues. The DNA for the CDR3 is TGCGCCAGCAGCACTGGACAGCCCCCCTACGAGCAGTACTTC. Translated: CASSTGQPPYEQYF.

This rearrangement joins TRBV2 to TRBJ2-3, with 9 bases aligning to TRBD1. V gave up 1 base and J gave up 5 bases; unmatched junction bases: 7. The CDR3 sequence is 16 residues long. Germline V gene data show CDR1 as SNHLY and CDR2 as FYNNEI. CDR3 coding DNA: TGTGCCAGCAGTGAAGGCGACAGGGGGGGCCGAGATACGCAGTATTTT. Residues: CASSEGDRGGRDTQYF. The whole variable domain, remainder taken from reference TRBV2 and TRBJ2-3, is EPEVTQTPSHQVTQMGQEVILRCVPISNHLYFYWYRQILGQKVEFLVSFYNNEISEKSEIFDDQFSVERPDGSNFTLKIRSTKLEDSAMYFCASSEGDRGGRDTQYFGPGTRLTVL.

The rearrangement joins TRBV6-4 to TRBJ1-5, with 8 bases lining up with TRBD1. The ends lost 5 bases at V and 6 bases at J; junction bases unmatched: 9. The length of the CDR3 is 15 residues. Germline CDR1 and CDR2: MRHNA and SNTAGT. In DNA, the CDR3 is TGTGCCAGCAGTTCCCCGGCAGGGGGCTTTCAGCCCCAGCATTTT. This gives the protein CASSSPAGGFQPQHF.

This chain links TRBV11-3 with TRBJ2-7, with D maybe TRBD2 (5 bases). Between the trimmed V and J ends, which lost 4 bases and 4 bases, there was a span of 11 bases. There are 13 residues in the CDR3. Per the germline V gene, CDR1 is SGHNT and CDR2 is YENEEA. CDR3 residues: CASSSARVYEQYF. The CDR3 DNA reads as TGTGCCAGCAGCTCCGCGCGGGTTTACGAGCAGTACTTC. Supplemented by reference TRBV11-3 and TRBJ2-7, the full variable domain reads EAGVVQSPRYKIIEKKQPVAFWCNPISGHNTLYWYLQNLGQGPELLIRYENEEAVDDSQLPKDRFSAERLKGVDSTLKIQPAELGDSAVYLCASSSARVYEQYFGPGTRLTVT.

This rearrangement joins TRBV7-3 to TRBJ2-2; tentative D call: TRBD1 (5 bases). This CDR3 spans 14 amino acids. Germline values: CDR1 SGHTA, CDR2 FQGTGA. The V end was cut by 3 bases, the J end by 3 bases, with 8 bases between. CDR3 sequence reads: CASSFGRDTGELFF. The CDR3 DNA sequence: TGTGCCAGCAGCTTCGGCAGGGACACCGGGGAGCTGTTTTTT.

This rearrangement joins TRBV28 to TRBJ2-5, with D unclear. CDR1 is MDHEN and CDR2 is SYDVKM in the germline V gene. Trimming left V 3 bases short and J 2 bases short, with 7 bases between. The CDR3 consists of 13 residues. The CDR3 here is CASSFAVQETQYF. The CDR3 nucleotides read TGTGCCAGCAGTTTCGCAGTACAAGAGACCCAGTACTTC.

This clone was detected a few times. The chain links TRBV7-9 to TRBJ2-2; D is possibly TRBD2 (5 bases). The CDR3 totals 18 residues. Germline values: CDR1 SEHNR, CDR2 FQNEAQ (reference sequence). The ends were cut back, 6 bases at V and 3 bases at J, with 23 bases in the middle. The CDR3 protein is CASREPPSGPRDTGELFF. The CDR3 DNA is TGTGCCAGCAGGGAACCCCCATCAGGACCGAGGGACACCGGGGAGCTGTTTTTT.

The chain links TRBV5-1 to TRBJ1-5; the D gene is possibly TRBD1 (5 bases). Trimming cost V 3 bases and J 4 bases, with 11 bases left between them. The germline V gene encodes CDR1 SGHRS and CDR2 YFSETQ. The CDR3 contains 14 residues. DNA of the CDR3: TGCGCCAGCAGCTACGACGGGGGGAATCAGCCCCAGCATTTT. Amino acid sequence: CASSYDGGNQPQHF.

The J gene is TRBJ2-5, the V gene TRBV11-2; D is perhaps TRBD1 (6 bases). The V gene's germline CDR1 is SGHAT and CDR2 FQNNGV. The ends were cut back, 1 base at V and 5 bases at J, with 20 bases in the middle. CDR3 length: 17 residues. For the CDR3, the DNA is TGTGCCAGCAGCTTAGTTGTGAGCAGGGGCCAGCAGGAGACCCAGTACTTC. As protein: CASSLVVSRGQQETQYF.

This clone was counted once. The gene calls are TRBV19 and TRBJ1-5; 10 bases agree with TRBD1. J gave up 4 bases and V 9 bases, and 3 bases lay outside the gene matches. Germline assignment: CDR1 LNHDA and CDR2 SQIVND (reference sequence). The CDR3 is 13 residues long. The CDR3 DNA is TGTGCCAGCACGGACAGGGGGAATCAGCCCCAGCATTTT. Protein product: CASTDRGNQPQHF.

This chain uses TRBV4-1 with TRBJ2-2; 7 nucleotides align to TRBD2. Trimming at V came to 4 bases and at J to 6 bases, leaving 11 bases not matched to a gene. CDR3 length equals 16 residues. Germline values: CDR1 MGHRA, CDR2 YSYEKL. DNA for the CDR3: TGCGCCAGCAGCCTGGCAGCGGGAATGACGGCCGGGGAGCTGTTTTTT. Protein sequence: CASSLAAGMTAGELFF.

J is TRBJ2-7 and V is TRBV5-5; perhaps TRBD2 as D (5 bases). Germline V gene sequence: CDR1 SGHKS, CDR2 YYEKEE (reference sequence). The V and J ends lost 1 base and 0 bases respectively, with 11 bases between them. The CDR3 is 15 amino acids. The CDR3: CASSLSRVYSYEQYF. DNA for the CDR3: TGTGCCAGCAGCTTGTCGAGGGTCTACTCCTACGAGCAGTACTTC. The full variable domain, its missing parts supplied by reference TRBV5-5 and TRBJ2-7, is DAGVTQSPTHLIKTRGQQVTLRCSPISGHKSVSWYQQVLGQGPQFIFQYYEKEERGRGNFPDRFSARQFPNYSSELNVNALLLGDSALYLCASSLSRVYSYEQYFGPGTRLTVT.

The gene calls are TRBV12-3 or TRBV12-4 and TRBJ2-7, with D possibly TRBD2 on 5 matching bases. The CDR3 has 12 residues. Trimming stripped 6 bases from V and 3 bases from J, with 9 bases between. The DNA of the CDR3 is TGTGCCAGCAGACCAGGAGGCTACGAGCAGTACTTC. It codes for CASRPGGYEQYF.

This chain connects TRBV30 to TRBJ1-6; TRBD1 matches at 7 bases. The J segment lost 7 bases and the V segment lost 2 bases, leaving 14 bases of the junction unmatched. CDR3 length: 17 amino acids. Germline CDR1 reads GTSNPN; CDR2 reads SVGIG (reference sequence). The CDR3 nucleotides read TGTGCCTGGAGTCCACAGGGCTACAGGGGTGAAAATTCACCCCTCCACTTT. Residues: CAWSPQGYRGENSPLHF.